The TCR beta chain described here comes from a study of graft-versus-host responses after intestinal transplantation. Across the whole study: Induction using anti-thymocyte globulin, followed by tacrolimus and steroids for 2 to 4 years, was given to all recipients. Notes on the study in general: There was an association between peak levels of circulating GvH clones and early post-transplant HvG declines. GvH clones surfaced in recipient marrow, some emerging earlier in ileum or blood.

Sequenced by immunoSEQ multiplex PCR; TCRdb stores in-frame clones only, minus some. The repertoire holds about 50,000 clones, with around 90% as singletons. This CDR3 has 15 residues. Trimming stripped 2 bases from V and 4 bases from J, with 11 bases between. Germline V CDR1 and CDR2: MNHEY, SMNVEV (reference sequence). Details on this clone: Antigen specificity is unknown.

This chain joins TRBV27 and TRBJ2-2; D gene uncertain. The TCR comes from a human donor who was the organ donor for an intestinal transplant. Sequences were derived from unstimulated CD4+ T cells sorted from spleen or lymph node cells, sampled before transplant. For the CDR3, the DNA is TGTGCCAGCAGTTTACGCCCCCACAGCACCGGGGAGCTGTTTTTT. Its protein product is CASSLRPHSTGELFF.